Listed here are 7 T cell receptor beta chains from one sample, sequenced in a study of T cells in Graves' hyperthyroidism and ophthalmopathy. Using RNA transcripts as the source, TCR beta CDR3 regions were amplified. A first-round RT-PCR of the TCR CDR3 used the HTBI primer set. TCRdb reanalysed the multiplex PCR reads using MiXCR and keeps one entry per CDR3 protein. The sample records 550,000 to 800,000 distinct CDR3 sequences, about 16% being singletons. The sequenced sample consisted of blood. The receptors shown here come from a man aged 18 to 30 with Graves' hyperthyroidism.

The chain uses TRBV6-1 and TRBJ2-1; the D is unclear. In germline, CDR1 is MNHNS, CDR2 SASEGT. This CDR3 spans 13 amino acids. V lost 8 bases to trimming and J lost 6 bases, with 14 bases between them. CDR3 region: CASRPHGGNEQFF. CDR3 coding DNA: TGTGCCAGCCGGCCACACGGCGGCAATGAGCAGTTCTTC.

The rearrangement links TRBV20-1 to TRBJ2-7, with D perhaps TRBD1 (5 bases). V shed 0 bases and J shed 3 bases, with 9 bases lying between them. Germline V CDR1 and CDR2: DFQATT, SNEGSKA (reference sequence). The CDR3 runs 13 residues. CDR3 nucleotide sequence: TGCAGTGCTAGAGATAGCCAGGGCTACGAGCAGTACTTC. It specifies CSARDSQGYEQYF.

This clonotype was detected only a few times. The chain combines TRBV30 with TRBJ1-2; TRBD1 is a possible D gene (5 bases). V was shortened by 4 bases and J by 2 bases, with 14 bases between the two germline ends. The length of the CDR3 is 14 residues. Germline V gene data show CDR1 as GTSNPN and CDR2 as SVGIG (reference sequence). For the CDR3, the DNA is TGTGCCTGGACGTCGCGGGGGAGGAACTATGGCTACACCTTC. Its protein is CAWTSRGRNYGYTF.

V and J are TRBV6-1 and TRBJ2-3, with no clear D. The CDR3 covers 15 residues. Germline CDR1 and CDR2: MNHNS and SASEGT. Trimming took 2 bases from V and 1 from J, leaving 10 bases between them. This CDR3 is CASSETRPGTDTQYF. CDR3 in DNA: TGTGCCAGCAGTGAAACCCGCCCTGGCACAGATACGCAGTATTTT.

V and J are TRBV7-8 and TRBJ1-6, with 10 bases fitting TRBD1. The CDR3 has 15 amino acids. With 5 bases clipped from V and 9 bases from J, the junction kept 7 bases outside the gene matches. Germline V lookup: CDR1 SGHVS, CDR2 FQNEAQ. The chain's CDR3 is CASSHGTGVISPLHF. DNA of the CDR3: TGTGCCAGCAGCCACGGGACAGGGGTGATTTCACCCCTCCACTTT.

Only a few counts were recorded for this clonotype. The chain couples TRBV6-5 to TRBJ2-3; no clear D gene. The V end lost 2 bases, the J end lost 2 bases, and 11 bases lay between the germline ends. CDR1 MNHEY and CDR2 SVGAGI come from the germline V gene. The CDR3 contains 15 residues. The CDR3 here is CASSYDPESTDTQYF. The CDR3 coding sequence is TGTGCCAGCAGTTACGACCCAGAGTCCACAGATACGCAGTATTTT.

This clonotype was seen repeatedly, ten times or more. This chain joins TRBV30 and TRBJ2-6, with TRBD2 identical over 7 bases. J was trimmed by 0 bases and V by 5 bases; bases with no gene match: 10. The CDR3 covers 17 residues. CDR1 is GTSNPN and CDR2 is SVGIG in the germline V gene (reference sequence). The CDR3 nucleotides are TGTGCCTGGGCCTCCCGCGGGGGAATCTCTGGGGCCAACGTCCTGACTTTC. Protein product: CAWASRGGISGANVLTF.